One sample yielded the 24 T cell receptor beta chains listed below, sequenced in a study of blood T cell repertoires in COVID-19. Repertoires were generated with immunoSEQ multiplex PCR, while TCRdb's copy carries only in-frame clones and drops some. The data show around 57,000 clones, over 80% seen once. The sample comprised peripheral blood. Receptors originate from a human donor with active COVID-19. The donor label of this sample is uncertain.

This clone was seen just once. This sequence joins TRBV19 and TRBJ2-1; possibly TRBD1 for D (6 bases). The germline V gene encodes CDR1 LNHDA and CDR2 SQIVND (reference sequence). CDR3 length equals 16 residues. V lost 6 bases to trimming and J lost 8 bases, with 23 bases between them. CDR3 amino acids: CASSLRTVNLGDEQFF. The CDR3 nucleotides read TGTGCCAGTAGCTTGCGGACAGTTAATCTGGGTGATGAGCAGTTCTTC.

The V and J genes are TRBV7-9 and TRBJ2-7; 7 nucleotides agree with TRBD2. V lost 1 base to trimming and J lost 0 bases; unmatched junction nucleotides: 6. This CDR3 region has 16 residues. Germline CDR1 SEHNR, CDR2 FQNEAQ (reference sequence). The CDR3 reads CASSLGFGGSSYEQYF. CDR3 nucleotides: TGTGCCAGCAGCTTAGGGTTCGGGGGGAGCTCCTACGAGCAGTACTTC.

The chain carries TRBV5-1 and TRBJ1-2; possibly TRBD1 for D (6 bases). The CDR3 is 14 amino acids. V shed 6 bases and J shed 1 base, with 13 bases lying between them. Per the germline V gene, CDR1 is SGHRS and CDR2 is YFSETQ. CDR3 region: CASNSGGGNYGYTF. The CDR3 DNA is TGCGCCAGCAACTCGGGAGGGGGTAACTATGGCTACACCTTC. The full variable domain, its missing parts supplied by reference TRBV5-1 and TRBJ1-2, is KAGVTQTPRYLIKTRGQQVTLSCSPISGHRSVSWYQQTPGQGLQFLFEYFSETQRNKGNFPGRFSGRQFSNSRSEMNVSTLELGDSALYLCASNSGGGNYGYTFGSGTRLTVV.

Concerning this clone itself: Within the sample, other DNA sequences also encode this same CDR3. This chain joins TRBV7-2 and TRBJ1-3; D call uncertain. The CDR3 runs to 14 residues. Germline V CDR1 and CDR2: SGHTA, FQGNSA. V was shortened by 2 bases and J by 0 bases, with 5 bases between the two germline ends. The chain's CDR3 is CASSLKRSGNTIYF. The CDR3 coding sequence is TGTGCCAGCAGCTTAAAGCGCTCTGGAAACACCATATATTTT.

The chain carries TRBV9 and TRBJ2-7; 11 bases map to TRBD2. CDR1 is SGDLS, CDR2 YYNGEE, per germline. The CDR3 covers 15 residues. The J segment lost 7 bases and the V segment lost 1 base, leaving 7 bases of the junction unmatched. For the CDR3, the DNA is TGTGCCAGCAGCGTAATAGCGGGGGGGCCAGAAGAGCAGTACTTC. Translating it yields CASSVIAGGPEEQYF.

The chain uses TRBV19 and TRBJ2-7, with 8 bases matching TRBD1. CDR1 and CDR2 (germline): LNHDA, SQIVND (reference sequence). Trimming cost V 5 bases and J 3 bases; bases outside gene matches: 18. The CDR3 extends over 18 amino acids. The CDR3: CASSPTLLTGTGSYEQYF. The CDR3 DNA sequence: TGTGCCAGTAGTCCCACCCTCCTCACCGGGACAGGCAGCTACGAGCAGTACTTC.

This chain uses TRBV5-4 with TRBJ2-1; TRBD1 aligns across 9 bases. Germline V gene lookup returns CDR1 SGHNT and CDR2 YYREEE (reference sequence). The CDR3 loop spans 14 amino acids. The V segment lost 4 bases and the J segment 9 bases; nucleotides outside the gene matches: 8. This CDR3 is CASSLDRGEGEQFF. The CDR3 coding sequence is TGTGCCAGCAGCCTCGACAGGGGGGAGGGTGAGCAGTTCTTC.

V and J are TRBV6-5 and TRBJ2-5; D remains ambiguous. The CDR3 has 11 amino acids. V lost 6 bases to trimming and J lost 8 bases, with 10 bases between them. Germline values: CDR1 MNHEY, CDR2 SVGAGI. The CDR3 region has the DNA TGTGCCAGCAGCGCTAGTGGAACCCAGTACTTC. Translation: CASSASGTQYF.

The chain uses TRBV29-1 and TRBJ2-7, with 7 nucleotides matching TRBD2. Germline lookup yields CDR1 SQVTM and CDR2 ANQGSEA. Losses at the gene ends were 6 bases for V and 3 bases for J; bases not matched to a gene: 8. The CDR3 extends over 13 amino acids. The CDR3 DNA is TGCAGCGTGGCCCCACGGGGGGACTACGAGCAGTACTTC. As protein: CSVAPRGDYEQYF.

The chain links TRBV7-2 to TRBJ2-5, with 7 bases identical to TRBD2. Unmatched junction bases numbered 10, after V lost 3 bases and J lost 9 bases. The CDR3 is 14 amino acids. Germline-derived CDR1 and CDR2 are SGHTA and FQGNSA. CDR3 in amino acids: CASSFRSGKEAQYF. The CDR3 coding sequence is TGTGCCAGCAGCTTTAGAAGCGGGAAGGAGGCCCAGTACTTC.

The chain is built from TRBV6-2 or TRBV6-3 and TRBJ2-7, with D perhaps TRBD2 (6 bases). Germline lookup yields CDR1 MNHEY and CDR2 SVGEGT. The CDR3 totals 15 residues. The ends were cut back, 5 bases at V and 1 base at J, with 15 bases in the middle. The CDR3 loop is CASSHWGVLSYEQYF. CDR3 nucleotides: TGTGCCAGCAGTCACTGGGGGGTCCTTTCCTACGAGCAGTACTTC.

The chain employs TRBV7-9 and TRBJ1-1, with D possibly being TRBD1 (6 bases). Germline loops: CDR1 SEHNR, CDR2 FQNEAQ (reference sequence). There are 13 residues in the CDR3. V was cut by 1 base and J by 4 bases, with 7 bases left in between. CDR3 sequence (DNA): TGTGCCAGCAGCTTAGAAGGGGGCACTGAAGCTTTCTTT. Translation gives CASSLEGGTEAFF.

V gene TRBV5-6 combines with J gene TRBJ2-1; 10 nucleotides line up with TRBD2. The trim removed 1 base at V and 7 bases at J, leaving 5 bases unmatched. The germline gives CDR1 SGHDT, CDR2 YYEEEE. The CDR3 has 15 residues. The CDR3 spells CASSLWGTSDNEQFF. The CDR3, as DNA: TGTGCCAGCAGCTTGTGGGGGACTAGCGATAATGAGCAGTTCTTC.

This chain links TRBV6-5 with TRBJ2-7; D is undetermined. V was cut by 2 bases and J by 0 bases, with 8 bases left in between. The CDR3 covers 14 residues. Germline lookup yields CDR1 MNHEY and CDR2 SVGAGI. The DNA for the CDR3 is TGTGCCAGCAGTTACCATCCTAGCTCCTACGAGCAGTACTTC. As protein: CASSYHPSSYEQYF.

This clone has a single count. The chain is built from TRBV5-1 and TRBJ2-2; weak D call: TRBD1 (7 bases). Looked up from germline, CDR1 is SGHRS and CDR2 is YFSETQ. Trimming pared 1 base from V and 7 bases from J, leaving 11 bases between. This CDR3 has 14 residues. CDR3 nucleotides: TGCGCCAGCAGCTTGTCCCAGGGGGGCGGGGAGCTGTTTTTT. It translates to CASSLSQGGGELFF.

The gene calls are TRBV3-1 (or the pseudogene TRBV3-2) and TRBJ2-2; TRBD2 aligns across 11 bases. This CDR3 has 16 residues. CDR1 and CDR2 from the germline V gene are LGHDT and YNNKEL (reference sequence). The ends lost 4 bases at V and 1 base at J; junction bases unmatched: 2. CDR3: CASSLGLAGNTGELFF. CDR3 bases: TGTGCCAGCAGCCTCGGACTAGCGGGGAACACCGGGGAGCTGTTTTTT.

V usage is TRBV12-5 and J usage is TRBJ2-6; 7 bases are shared with TRBD2. With 4 bases clipped from V and 4 bases from J, the junction kept 13 bases outside the gene matches. The CDR3 is 18 amino acids. The V gene's germline CDR1 is LGHNT and CDR2 FRNRAP. The CDR3 is CASGSPPGGSGGANVLTF. The CDR3 DNA reads TGTGCTAGTGGTTCCCCCCCCGGGGGGTCGGGCGGGGCCAACGTCCTGACTTTC.

V gene TRBV14 combines with J gene TRBJ1-5; D remains unclear. Germline loops: CDR1 SGHDN, CDR2 FVKESK. V lost 2 bases and J 0 bases, leaving 14 bases between the germline ends. This CDR3 comprises 17 residues. CDR3 coding DNA: TGTGCCAGCAGCCAATTCGAGGTGGATTATAGCAATCAGCCCCAGCATTTT. Translating gives CASSQFEVDYSNQPQHF.

The chain is built from TRBV5-6 and TRBJ1-6; D might be TRBD1 (6 bases). V was cut by 4 bases and J by 2 bases, with 10 bases left in between. Germline V gene lookup returns CDR1 SGHDT and CDR2 YYEEEE. The CDR3 sequence is 15 residues long. The DNA of the CDR3 is TGTGCCAGCAGCGTTGGGGGCCCCTATAATTCACCCCTCCACTTT. Its protein product is CASSVGGPYNSPLHF.

The chain combines TRBV30 with TRBJ1-2; TRBD1 matches at 8 bases. With 4 bases clipped from V and 4 bases from J, the junction kept 5 bases outside the gene matches. The CDR3 sequence is 13 residues long. The germline V gene encodes CDR1 GTSNPN and CDR2 SVGIG (reference sequence). DNA for the CDR3: TGTGCCTGGACCGAAGGACAGGGCTATGGCTACACCTTC. Protein sequence: CAWTEGQGYGYTF.

This chain joins TRBV2 and TRBJ1-5; TRBD1 might be the D (6 bases). Germline V gene data show CDR1 as SNHLY and CDR2 as FYNNEI. V lost 6 bases, J lost 2 bases, and 11 bases lay in between. The CDR3 consists of 14 residues. As DNA, the CDR3 is TGTGCCAGCAGCGCAGAGGGGGGCAATCAGCCCCAGCATTTT. This gives the protein CASSAEGGNQPQHF.

The V and J genes are TRBV5-1 and TRBJ2-1; 8 positions agree with TRBD2. Trimming removed 0 bases from V and 6 bases from J; junction bases left unmatched: 8. This CDR3 is 16 amino acids long. Germline V CDR1 and CDR2: SGHRS, YFSETQ. DNA of the CDR3: TGCGCCAGCAGCTTGGCGGCGGGGGGCTCCGGCAATGAGCAGTTCTTC. Residues: CASSLAAGGSGNEQFF.

V usage is TRBV27 and J usage is TRBJ1-6; unclear D gene. The CDR3 runs to 15 residues. V shed 3 bases and J shed 1 base, with 7 bases lying between them. CDR1 MNHEY and CDR2 SMNVEV come from the germline V gene (reference sequence). CDR3 sequence reads: CASSLSGSYNSPLHF. CDR3 DNA sequence: TGTGCCAGCAGTTTGTCCGGTTCCTATAATTCACCCCTCCACTTT.

This clone was detected once. The rearrangement uses TRBV7-9 and TRBJ2-7; 11 nucleotides align to TRBD2. The trim removed 5 bases at V and 2 bases at J, leaving 5 bases unmatched. The CDR3 consists of 15 residues. The germline V gene has CDR1 SEHNR and CDR2 FQNEAQ (reference sequence). CDR3 bases: TGTGCCAGCAGCAACACTAGCGGGGGAGCCTACGAGCAGTACTTC. Protein: CASSNTSGGAYEQYF.